This T cell receptor (beta chain) was sequenced for a study of blood T cell repertoires in COVID-19. As for the study in general: Material from acute and convalescent COVID-19 was sourced from the United States, Italy and Spain.

In the authors' workflow: Scientists estimated how many nucleated cells there were by amplifying reference gene primers. The table came from immunoSEQ multiplex PCR; TCRdb's copy has only in-frame clones and leaves some out. D and trimming were read from the DNA, whereas the V and J calls and clone size are those reported in that table. The table has some 190,000 clones, roughly 80% seen once. Sequenced material: peripheral blood. The clonotype comes from a woman aged 45-65 years with acute or convalescent COVID-19.

The CDR3 here is CASSAGTSSDNEQFF. The DNA of the CDR3 is TGTGCCAGCTCAGCCGGGACTAGCAGTGACAATGAGCAGTTCTTC. The rearrangement joins TRBV18 to TRBJ2-1; 9 positions agree with TRBD2. Trimming cost V 5 bases and J 5 bases; bases outside gene matches: 7. Germline CDR1 reads KGHSH; CDR2 reads LQKENI. The length of the CDR3 is 15 residues.